A selection of T cell receptor beta chains follows, all from one sample in a study of OX40 agonist ivuxolimab in advanced cancers. Measured with immunoSEQ multiplex PCR; TCRdb has only the in-frame clones, and not every one. The repertoire includes about 70,000 clones, 85% to 90% of them detected once, and 5% to 6.5% sits in the top ten. The sequences come from CD4+ or CD8+ T cells sorted from blood, collected in a trial of the OX40 agonist ivuxolimab. These receptors were taken from an adult with an advanced solid tumor such as melanoma, head and neck, liver or kidney cancer. CDR3s include the opening cysteine and the closing phenylalanine or tryptophan. Each record gives: J gene, V gene, D gene, clone size, CDR3 protein, CDR3 DNA. D genes are given only for firm matches. Clone size is stated in some rows and not others, as once, few, many or a class when expanded.

TRBJ1-3,TRBV30,.,.,CAWSMSSGNTIYF,TGTGCCTGGAGTATGAGCTCTGGAAACACCATATATTTT
TRBJ1-1,TRBV6-5,TRBD1,.,CASSLVRGHEAFF,TGTGCCAGCAGTTTAGTCAGGGGGCATGAAGCTTTCTTT
TRBJ1-1,TRBV19,.,.,CASSISTGLVNTEAFF,TGTGCCAGTAGTATAAGTACAGGGTTGGTGAACACTGAAGCTTTCTTT
TRBJ2-1,TRBV11-2,TRBD2,once,CASSLLAGPYNEQFF,TGTGCCAGCAGCTTATTAGCGGGACCCTACAATGAGCAGTTCTTC
TRBJ2-5,TRBV7-9,.,few,CASSTSQEGTQYF,TGTGCCAGCAGCACGTCCCAGGAAGGGACCCAGTACTTC
TRBJ1-1,TRBV11-2,.,.,CASRYSGAAFF,TGTGCCAGCAGATATTCGGGCGCAGCTTTCTTT
TRBJ2-5,TRBV27,.,.,CASGALEDLETQYF,TGTGCCAGCGGGGCCCTTGAGGATTTAGAGACCCAGTACTTC
TRBJ2-7,TRBV5-8,TRBD2,.,CASSPPGLAGDNYEQYF,TGTGCCAGCAGCCCACCGGGACTAGCGGGGGACAACTACGAGCAGTACTTC
TRBJ1-6,TRBV28,.,few,CASTKGGTRTLHF,TGTGCCAGCACTAAGGGTGGGACTAGAACCCTCCACTTT
TRBJ2-1,TRBV6-6,.,.,CASSRQFWNEQFF,TGTGCCAGCAGTCGACAGTTTTGGAATGAGCAGTTCTTC
TRBJ2-7,TRBV5-1,.,once,CASSLVQTSYEQYF,TGCGCCAGCAGCTTGGTACAAACTAGCTACGAGCAGTACTTC
TRBJ2-5,TRBV7-7,TRBD2,once,CASSLGLAGVIGYQETQYF,TGTGCTAGCAGCTTAGGACTAGCGGGGGTCATAGGGTACCAAGAGACCCAGTACTTC
TRBJ2-1,TRBV19,TRBD1,.,CASSIGTGGSNEQFF,TGTGCCAGTAGTATAGGGACAGGGGGTTCAAATGAGCAGTTCTTC
TRBJ1-2,TRBV5-1,TRBD1,.,CASSLRDRGPVYGYTF,TGCGCCAGCAGCTTGCGGGACAGGGGGCCAGTCTATGGCTACACCTTC
TRBJ1-2,TRBV7-2,.,few,CASSPKSLGGYTF,TGTGCCAGCAGCCCCAAGTCCCTGGGTGGCTACACCTTC
TRBJ1-1,TRBV9,.,.,CASSEQGNTEAFF,TGTGCCAGCAGCGAGCAGGGAAACACTGAAGCTTTCTTT
TRBJ2-1,TRBV5-6,TRBD2,.,CASSNGLANEQFF,TGTGCCAGCAGCAACGGACTAGCCAATGAGCAGTTCTTC
TRBJ2-7,TRBV13,TRBD1,once,CASSSGQGSYEQYF,TGTGCCAGCAGCTCAGGACAGGGGTCCTACGAGCAGTACTTC
TRBJ1-3,TRBV15,.,once,CATSRDAHWTSGNTIYF,TGTGCCACCAGCAGAGATGCCCACTGGACCTCTGGAAACACCATATATTTT
TRBJ2-7,TRBV2,.,.,CASKPVSGSYEQYF,TGTGCCAGCAAGCCAGTAAGTGGAAGCTACGAGCAGTACTTC
TRBJ1-1,TRBV5-4,.,.,CASSLQGANTEAFF,TGTGCCAGCAGCTTACAGGGTGCGAACACTGAAGCTTTCTTT
TRBJ2-3,TRBV10-3,.,.,CAISAKDGSGVDTQYF,TGTGCCATCAGTGCGAAAGACGGGTCTGGGGTCGATACGCAGTATTTT
TRBJ1-5,TRBV11-2,TRBD1,.,CASSLAGQGSNQPQHF,TGTGCCAGCAGCTTAGCGGGACAGGGTAGCAATCAGCCCCAGCATTTT
TRBJ2-3,TRBV7-3,TRBD2,.,CASSAGADTQYF,TGTGCCAGCAGCGCGGGGGCAGATACGCAGTATTTT
TRBJ2-7,TRBV4-3,.,.,CASSQDGSSYEQYF,TGCGCCAGCAGCCAAGATGGCAGCTCCTACGAGCAGTACTTC
TRBJ2-1,TRBV5-4,TRBD2,.,CASSQTSGGPNNEQFF,TGTGCCAGCAGCCAGACTAGCGGGGGGCCTAACAATGAGCAGTTCTTC
TRBJ1-1,TRBV6-4,TRBD1,.,CASSEGQRRTEAFF,TGTGCCAGCAGTGAGGGACAGCGGCGCACTGAAGCTTTCTTT
TRBJ2-1,TRBV19,.,.,CASSIPQGTNEQFF,TGTGCCAGTAGTATCCCACAGGGGACTAATGAGCAGTTCTTC
TRBJ2-1,TRBV7-2,.,few,CASSLNGGRSYNEQFF,TGTGCCAGCAGCTTGAATGGGGGCCGCTCCTACAATGAGCAGTTCTTC
TRBJ1-1,TRBV11-3,.,.,CASSLGRWGALNTEAFF,TGTGCCAGCAGCTTGGGACGCTGGGGGGCCTTGAACACTGAAGCTTTCTTT
TRBJ1-6,TRBV5-1,TRBD1,few,CASSFDRVGSPLHF,TGCGCCAGCAGCTTCGACAGGGTCGGCTCACCCCTCCACTTT
TRBJ1-6,TRBV5-6,.,.,CASSLGLSAPLHF,TGTGCCAGCAGCCTGGGACTCTCGGCACCCCTCCACTTT
TRBJ2-2,TRBV11-3,TRBD1,.,CASSSMTGSNTGELFF,TGTGCCAGCAGCTCCATGACAGGGAGTAACACCGGGGAGCTGTTTTTT
TRBJ2-1,TRBV6-5,TRBD2,.,CASSFSGSSYNEQFF,TGTGCCAGCAGTTTTAGCGGGAGCTCCTACAATGAGCAGTTCTTC
TRBJ2-2,TRBV4-3,.,once,CASSQDIGTNTGELFF,TGCGCCAGCAGCCAAGATATAGGGACGAACACCGGGGAGCTGTTTTTT
TRBJ1-1,TRBV28,TRBD1,.,CASSPGTAPRGEAFF,TGTGCCAGCAGCCCCGGGACAGCCCCCAGGGGGGAAGCTTTCTTT
TRBJ2-1,TRBV30,.,.,CAWSAGGYNEQFF,TGTGCCTGGAGTGCCGGGGGCTACAATGAGCAGTTCTTC
TRBJ1-3,TRBV21-1,.,.,CASSKMLTPGNTIYF,TGTGCCAGCAGCAAAATGCTGACCCCCGGAAACACCATATATTTT
TRBJ2-3,TRBV30,TRBD2,.,CAWSVPGTSGRVRSPTTDTQYF,TGTGCCTGGAGTGTACCCGGGACTAGCGGGAGGGTAAGGTCCCCTACCACAGATACGCAGTATTTT
TRBJ1-6,TRBV5-8,.,.,CASSFRRKQGHNSPLHF,TGTGCCAGCAGCTTTCGGCGCAAACAGGGACATAATTCACCCCTCCACTTT
TRBJ1-2,TRBV30,.,.,CAWSRPQTGLTF,TGTGCCTGGAGTCGACCCCAAACAGGGTTAACCTTC
TRBJ2-5,TRBV2,.,.,CASAFYGGQETQYF,TGTGCCAGCGCTTTTTACGGGGGACAAGAGACCCAGTACTTC
TRBJ2-1,TRBV11-2,TRBD2,.,CASSLGLKYNEQFF,TGTGCCAGCAGCTTGGGACTAAAATACAATGAGCAGTTCTTC
TRBJ2-5,TRBV10-3,TRBD2,.,CAISESGTLLAGVETQYF,TGTGCCATCAGTGAGTCTGGGACACTACTAGCGGGGGTAGAGACCCAGTACTTC
TRBJ2-3,TRBV7-8,TRBD2,.,CASSLGPRLAADTQYF,TGTGCCAGCAGCTTAGGCCCCCGACTAGCGGCAGATACGCAGTATTTT
TRBJ2-2,TRBV5-1,.,.,CASSLAGYNSQGTGELFF,TGCGCCAGCAGCTTGGCGGGATATAACTCTCAGGGGACCGGGGAGCTGTTTTTT
TRBJ2-1,TRBV5-1,TRBD1,.,CASSPSTGSYNEQFF,TGCGCCAGCAGCCCGTCGACAGGGAGCTACAATGAGCAGTTCTTC
TRBJ2-7,TRBV2,.,few,CASSDPLEQYF,TGTGCCAGCAGTGATCCCCTCGAGCAGTACTTC